Following are 18 T cell receptor beta chains from one sample sequenced in a study of T cells in Graves' hyperthyroidism and ophthalmopathy. What was amplified from RNA transcripts were TCR beta CDR3 regions. During a first-round RT-PCR of the TCR CDR3, the HTBI primer set was used. TCRdb itself ran the multiplex PCR reads through MiXCR, one entry per CDR3 protein. The sample shows 350,000 to 450,000 distinct CDR3 sequences, more than 13% of them seen only once. The sequencing sample was made of blood. The receptors shown here come from a man aged 50-60 years with Graves' ophthalmopathy.

This clonotype was observed many times. This chain connects TRBV20-1 to TRBJ2-5; no firm D call. Looked up from germline, CDR1 is DFQATT and CDR2 is SNEGSKA (reference sequence). The V gene lost 3 bases and the J gene lost 2 bases, with 10 bases spanning the gap. There are 13 residues in the CDR3. The CDR3 coding sequence is TGCAGTGCTAGGGTGAGCGCGCAAGAGACCCAGTACTTC. Translating it yields CSARVSAQETQYF.

At least ten counts were recorded for this clonotype. The CDR3 loop reads CASSLRQGASNTEAFF. In DNA, the CDR3 is TGTGCCAGCAGTCTACGACAGGGGGCCTCGAACACTGAAGCTTTCTTT. The J gene is TRBJ1-1, the V gene TRBV28, with 10 bases lining up with TRBD1. The germline gives CDR1 MDHEN, CDR2 SYDVKM. This CDR3 region has 16 residues. V was pared by 5 bases and J by 1 base, with 7 bases of the junction left unmatched.

Many counts were recorded for this clonotype. The chain's CDR3 is CASSQLPQGRGTDTQYF. As DNA, the CDR3 is TGTGCCAGCAGCCAACTACCTCAGGGACGAGGCACAGATACGCAGTATTTT. The chain couples TRBV14 to TRBJ2-3; D may be TRBD1 or TRBD2 (5 bases each). The CDR3 consists of 17 residues. V was clipped by 2 bases and J by 1 base, with 16 bases between them. Germline V CDR1 and CDR2: SGHDN, FVKESK.

This clonotype was counted only a few times. This sequence joins TRBV6-2 or TRBV6-3 and TRBJ1-2, with D maybe TRBD1 (5 bases). V was cut by 1 base and J by 7 bases, with 10 bases left in between. This CDR3 contains 13 residues. Germline V gene sequence: CDR1 MNHEY, CDR2 SVGEGT. The CDR3 DNA sequence: TGTGCCAGCAGTTACTACCAGGGCTCTGGCTACACCTTC. Amino acids: CASSYYQGSGYTF.

The genes are TRBV20-1 and TRBJ2-5; TRBD2 agrees at 9 bases. This CDR3 is 13 amino acids long. Losses at the gene ends were 5 bases for V and 3 bases for J; bases not matched to a gene: 4. Germline lookup yields CDR1 DFQATT and CDR2 SNEGSKA (reference sequence). CDR3: CSAPRLAEETQYF. The DNA of the CDR3 is TGCAGTGCTCCCCGACTAGCGGAAGAGACCCAGTACTTC.

This clonotype was found many times. The chain joins TRBV18 to TRBJ2-3, with 7 bases identical to TRBD1. CDR3 length: 14 residues. The V segment lost 6 bases and the J segment 2 bases; nucleotides outside the gene matches: 5. Germline V gene data show CDR1 as KGHSH and CDR2 as LQKENI. Written as DNA, the CDR3 is TGTGCCAGCTCGGGACAGCACCTCACAGATACGCAGTATTTT. Residues: CASSGQHLTDTQYF.

There are a few counts of this clonotype. This chain joins TRBV6-1 and TRBJ1-5; D not resolved. This CDR3 has 12 amino acids. The germline V and J ends were trimmed by 1 base and 6 bases, with 4 bases remaining between them. The germline CDR1 and CDR2 sequences are MNHNS and SASEGT. DNA for the CDR3: TGTGCCAGCAGTGAAGGCGCTCAGCCCCAGCATTTT. It codes for CASSEGAQPQHF.

This clonotype was counted many times. V and J are TRBV5-1 and TRBJ2-1, with D possibly matching TRBD2 (8 bases). CDR1 is SGHRS and CDR2 is YFSETQ in the germline V gene. The V end was cut by 3 bases, the J end by 9 bases, with 19 bases between. The CDR3 length is 15 residues. CDR3 nucleotide sequence: TGCGCCAGCAGCTCCGGGACAGCGGGAGTCGTTGAGCAGTTCTTC. Residues: CASSSGTAGVVEQFF.

The chain has TRBV4-1 and TRBJ2-4; D not resolved. The ends were cut back, 3 bases at V and 6 bases at J, with 15 bases in the middle. In germline, CDR1 is MGHRA, CDR2 YSYEKL. The CDR3 runs 15 residues. Here the CDR3 DNA reads TGCGCCAGCAGCCAGGAGACCTTCCCTCCAAACATTCAGTACTTC. This codes for CASSQETFPPNIQYF.

V gene TRBV9 combines with J gene TRBJ2-3; TRBD1 or TRBD2 may be the D gene (5 bases each). This CDR3 spans 12 amino acids. V was pared by 3 bases and J by 7 bases, with 9 bases between. The germline gives CDR1 SGDLS, CDR2 YYNGEE. CDR3 protein: CASSGDVNTQYF. The CDR3 bases are TGTGCCAGCAGCGGGGACGTGAATACGCAGTATTTT.

This clonotype was seen at least ten times. The CDR3 DNA sequence: TGTGCCAGCAGTTCAGGGATTCGGCGCAATCAGCCCCAGCATTTT. It translates to CASSSGIRRNQPQHF. This chain links TRBV28 with TRBJ1-5; D perhaps matches TRBD1 (5 bases). Trimming stripped 4 bases from V and 2 bases from J, with 12 bases between. In germline, CDR1 is MDHEN, CDR2 SYDVKM. The CDR3 runs 15 residues.

This clonotype was detected ten times or more. This chain joins TRBV6-1 and TRBJ2-7; 9 positions match TRBD2. Germline V gives CDR1 MNHNS, CDR2 SASEGT. The V gene end was trimmed by 5 bases and the J gene end by 4 bases; junction bases not matched to a gene: 9. The length of the CDR3 is 15 residues. Written as DNA, the CDR3 is TGTGCCAGCAGTCAACCTCTAGCGGGGAGATACGAGCAGTACTTC. Translating gives CASSQPLAGRYEQYF.

In this sample, this clonotype turned up many times. This CDR3 reads CASSLEASEYYEQYF. In DNA, the CDR3 is TGTGCCAGCAGCTTAGAGGCTAGCGAGTACTACGAGCAGTACTTC. The V gene is TRBV11-2, the J gene TRBJ2-7, with D perhaps matching TRBD2 (6 bases). Trimming removed 0 bases from V and 3 bases from J, with 12 bases in between. CDR3 length equals 15 residues. Germline CDR1 and CDR2: SGHAT and FQNNGV. Filled out from reference TRBV11-2 and TRBJ2-7, the complete variable domain reads EAGVAQSPRYKIIEKRQSVAFWCNPISGHATLYWYQQILGQGPKLLIQFQNNGVVDDSQLPKDRFSAERLKGVDSTLKIQPAKLEDSAVYLCASSLEASEYYEQYFGPGTRLTVT.

Many counts were recorded for this clonotype. CDR3 protein: CASSLDPRGYTEAFF. The CDR3 bases are TGTGCCAGCAGCTTAGATCCCAGGGGATACACTGAAGCTTTCTTT. The gene calls are TRBV11-2 and TRBJ1-1, with D perhaps matching TRBD1 (6 bases). The V end was cut by 0 bases, the J end by 3 bases, with 11 bases between. The germline V gene encodes CDR1 SGHAT and CDR2 FQNNGV. The CDR3 contains 15 residues.

This clonotype was seen at least ten times. The rearrangement links TRBV20-1 to TRBJ1-5, with D possibly being TRBD1 (6 bases). The CDR3 spans 13 residues. V lost 3 bases to trimming and J lost 5 bases, with 11 bases between them. Per germline, CDR1 DFQATT and CDR2 SNEGSKA (reference sequence). The CDR3 region is CSASGGGDQPQHF. In DNA, the CDR3 is TGCAGTGCTAGTGGAGGGGGGGATCAGCCCCAGCATTTT.

This clonotype was counted at least ten times. V is TRBV3-1 and J is TRBJ2-7; D may be TRBD1 or TRBD2 (5 bases each). The CDR3 extends over 15 amino acids. V lost 0 bases and J lost 2, with 11 bases in between. The germline V gene has CDR1 LGHDT and CDR2 YNNKEL (reference sequence). In DNA form, the CDR3 reads TGTGCCAGCAGCCAAGACGGGGCTACAACCTACGAGCAGTACTTC. Translation: CASSQDGATTYEQYF.

This clonotype was counted a few times. The rearrangement uses TRBV5-5 and TRBJ1-1, with D unclear. V lost 2 bases and J lost 4, with 9 bases in between. Germline values: CDR1 SGHKS, CDR2 YYEKEE (reference sequence). The CDR3 is made up of 13 amino acids. The CDR3, as DNA: TGTGCCAGCAGCTTAGTGGTAGGCACTGAAGCTTTCTTT. Translating gives CASSLVVGTEAFF. The variable domain in full, completed from reference TRBV5-5 and TRBJ1-1, reads DAGVTQSPTHLIKTRGQQVTLRCSPISGHKSVSWYQQVLGQGPQFIFQYYEKEERGRGNFPDRFSARQFPNYSSELNVNALLLGDSALYLCASSLVVGTEAFFGQGTRLTVV.

This clonotype came up many times. V gene TRBV30 combines with J gene TRBJ2-7; tentative D call: TRBD1 (6 bases). Germline V gives CDR1 GTSNPN, CDR2 SVGIG (reference sequence). Between the trimmed V and J ends, which lost 6 bases and 2 bases, there was a span of 8 bases. The CDR3 loop spans 11 amino acids. The CDR3 sequence is CACRGAYEQYF. The DNA for the CDR3 is TGTGCCTGCAGGGGAGCCTACGAGCAGTACTTC.